This is a list of T cell receptor beta chains from one sample in a study of blood T cell repertoires in COVID-19. Clones were read by immunoSEQ multiplex PCR, and TCRdb kept only the in-frame ones, dropping some. The table includes some 80,000 clones, around 81% detected once. The sample was peripheral blood. The receptor set was obtained from a human donor in a cohort sampled during active COVID-19. The CDR3 runs from the conserved cysteine through the conserved F or W. D genes are given only for firm matches. The size field is filled for only some rows; it gives once, few, many or a size class.

d_call j_call v_call clone_size cdr3_aa cdr3_nt
- TRBJ1-1 TRBV29-1 once CSVVEPGQTEAFF TGCAGCGTTGTGGAACCAGGGCAAACTGAAGCTTTCTTT
TRBD1 TRBJ1-6 TRBV19 - CASSPRTGGSPLHF TGTGCCAGTAGTCCTCGGACAGGGGGCTCACCCCTCCACTTT
TRBD1 TRBJ1-2 TRBV19 - CASRIGGGNYGYTF TGTGCCAGTCGCATAGGAGGGGGCAACTATGGCTACACCTTC
- TRBJ1-5 TRBV6-2/TRBV6-3 few CASSYEGGFGNQPQHF TGTGCCAGCAGTTACGAGGGAGGATTTGGCAATCAGCCCCAGCATTTT
TRBD1 TRBJ1-2 TRBV19 few CASYDGQGFLYGYTF TGTGCCAGTTACGACGGACAGGGTTTCCTCTATGGCTACACCTTC
- TRBJ1-4 TRBV30 - CAWSVSAYKGRANEKLFF TGTGCCTGGAGTGTATCAGCCTACAAGGGGAGGGCTAATGAAAAACTGTTTTTT
TRBD2 TRBJ2-5 TRBV5-4 - CASSEGLAGVETQYF TGTGCCAGCAGCGAGGGACTAGCGGGAGTAGAGACCCAGTACTTC
- TRBJ1-1 TRBV7-2 - CASSPFSGKNTEAFF TGTGCCAGCAGCCCCTTTTCAGGGAAGAACACTGAAGCTTTCTTT
TRBD1 TRBJ2-3 TRBV3-1/TRBV3-2 - CASSPGQVTDTQYF TGTGCCAGCAGCCCCGGACAGGTCACAGATACGCAGTATTTT
TRBD2 TRBJ2-1 TRBV7-6 - CASSLDGLAGYNEQFF TGTGCCAGCAGCTTAGATGGTCTAGCGGGGTACAATGAGCAGTTCTTC
TRBD1 TRBJ2-1 TRBV7-3 - CASSSQTGPYNEQFF TGTGCCAGCAGCTCACAGACAGGGCCATACAATGAGCAGTTCTTC
- TRBJ1-2 TRBV6-6 - CASRTQGHGYTF TGTGCCAGCAGGACACAGGGACATGGCTACACCTTC
TRBD1 TRBJ1-3 TRBV6-1 - CASSEYRGAGNTIYF TGTGCCAGCAGTGAATACAGGGGGGCTGGAAACACCATATATTTT
- TRBJ2-1 TRBV7-9 once CASSSPVEFKQFF TGTGCCAGCAGCTCCCCCGTCGAGTTTAAGCAGTTCTTC
- TRBJ1-1 TRBV5-5 - CASSLGTSSEAFF TGTGCCAGCAGCTTGGGGACTAGCTCTGAAGCTTTCTTT
- TRBJ2-2 TRBV5-1 - CASSLDLYTGELFF TGCGCCAGCAGCTTGGACTTATACACCGGGGAGCTGTTTTTT
TRBD1 TRBJ1-2 TRBV28 - CASSPKDRPIGDGYTF TGTGCCAGCAGTCCAAAGGACAGGCCCATAGGGGATGGCTACACCTTC
- TRBJ2-7 TRBV6-2/TRBV6-3 - CASSFQASYEQYF TGTGCCAGCAGTTTTCAGGCTTCCTACGAGCAGTACTTC
- TRBJ2-5 TRBV3-1/TRBV3-2 - CASSPRADWGETQYF TGTGCCAGCAGCCCGAGGGCCGATTGGGGAGAGACCCAGTACTTC
- TRBJ2-7 TRBV2 - CASSGFTGLTSYEQYF TGTGCCAGCAGTGGGTTCACAGGGCTAACCTCCTACGAGCAGTACTTC
TRBD2 TRBJ2-1 TRBV9 - CASSVVGLAGANEQFF TGTGCCAGCAGCGTAGTCGGTCTAGCGGGCGCGAATGAGCAGTTCTTC
TRBD1 TRBJ2-6 TRBV19 - CASSDRVSGGANVLTF TGTGCCAGTAGTGACAGGGTCTCCGGAGGGGCCAACGTCCTGACTTTC
TRBD1 TRBJ1-1 TRBV29-1 - CSGRGGGEAFF TGCAGCGGGCGAGGGGGCGGTGAAGCTTTCTTT
- TRBJ2-2 TRBV12-3/TRBV12-4 - CASSEGNTGELFF TGTGCCAGCAGTGAGGGAAACACCGGGGAGCTGTTTTTT
TRBD1 TRBJ2-7 TRBV7-3 - CASTGRRDSVSYEQYF TGTGCCAGCACCGGCCGCCGGGACAGCGTATCCTACGAGCAGTACTTC
- TRBJ1-5 TRBV28 - CASRPPQRQVIYNQPQHF TGTGCCAGCAGGCCTCCGCAGCGGCAGGTGATATACAATCAGCCCCAGCATTTT
TRBD1 TRBJ1-2 TRBV19 once CASSITETGGSGYTF TGTGCCAGTAGTATTACCGAGACAGGGGGCTCTGGCTACACCTTC
TRBD1 TRBJ2-1 TRBV2 once CASNRGKSYNEQFF TGTGCCAGCAACAGGGGAAAATCCTACAATGAGCAGTTCTTC
TRBD1 TRBJ2-7 TRBV19 - CASSIAWTGGGYEQYF TGTGCCAGTAGTATCGCATGGACAGGGGGGGGCTACGAGCAGTACTTC
- TRBJ1-1 TRBV2 many CASIEGGNTEAFF TGTGCCAGCATTGAGGGAGGAAACACTGAAGCTTTCTTT
- TRBJ2-7 TRBV6-5 - CASGRAGGEYF TGTGCCAGCGGGAGGGCAGGGGGCGAGTACTTC
- TRBJ2-1 TRBV11-3 - CASSLSPWQGPSSSYNEQFF TGTGCCAGCAGCCTGTCCCCATGGCAGGGGCCCTCCAGCTCCTACAATGAGCAGTTCTTC
- TRBJ2-2 TRBV9 many CASSVVSGELFF TGTGCCAGCAGCGTAGTGAGCGGGGAGCTGTTTTTT
TRBD1 TRBJ1-2 TRBV7-9 - CASSLTGGGYTF TGTGCCAGCAGCTTGACAGGGGGCGGCTACACCTTC
- TRBJ1-4 TRBV5-1 - CASSLRGQDDEKLFF TGCGCCAGCAGCTTGAGAGGGCAGGACGATGAAAAACTGTTTTTT
TRBD1 TRBJ1-1 TRBV20-1 - CSASRQGGTEAFF TGCAGTGCTAGTCGACAGGGAGGCACTGAAGCTTTCTTT
TRBD2 TRBJ2-2 TRBV5-1 - CASSLEGGTLFF TGCGCCAGCAGCTTGGAGGGAGGGACGCTGTTTTTT